This entry lists 21 T cell receptor beta chains sequenced from one sample in a study of T cell repertoires in cytomegalovirus infection. TCRdb re-analysed the reads in MiXCR, keeping a single row per CDR3 protein. The sample lists about 360,000 distinct CDR3 sequences, around 18% seen once, with about 10% in the top ten. The sequenced sample was PBMCs. These receptors were collected from a human donor in good health (CMV status not recorded). Some clones in this sample may be carry-over from other donors' samples.

This clonotype was counted between two and nine times. DNA for the CDR3: TGTGCCAGTAGTACCGTAAAAGGACAGGGGCGGAATGGCTACACCTTC. It translates to CASSTVKGQGRNGYTF. The chain is built from TRBV19 and TRBJ1-2, with TRBD1 matching over 9 bases. Germline V gene sequence: CDR1 LNHDA, CDR2 SQIVND (reference sequence). This CDR3 has 16 residues. After removal of 4 bases from V and 6 bases from J, the junction contained 12 bases not matched to a gene.

V is TRBV3-1 and J is TRBJ2-3, with TRBD2 matching 8 bases. CDR3 length equals 16 residues. The V segment lost 1 base and the J segment 1 base; nucleotides outside the gene matches: 4. Germline V CDR1 and CDR2: LGHDT, YNNKEL (reference sequence). The CDR3, as DNA: TGTGCCAGCAGCCAAGTCTTGCGGGAGGGCACAGATACGCAGTATTTT. Encoded protein: CASSQVLREGTDTQYF.

This clonotype turned up a few times. The chain recombines TRBV11-2 with TRBJ1-1, with a possible D match to TRBD1 (5 bases). Germline V gene sequence: CDR1 SGHAT, CDR2 FQNNGV. V gave up 5 bases and J gave up 6 bases, with 16 bases separating them. CDR3 length equals 14 residues. CDR3 amino acids: CASSHSGLVAEAFF. For the CDR3, the DNA is TGTGCCAGCAGCCATTCGGGGCTGGTCGCTGAAGCTTTCTTT.

The chain joins TRBV15 to TRBJ1-1; 7 bases fit TRBD1. CDR1 LNHNV and CDR2 YYDKDF come from the germline V gene (reference sequence). The CDR3 spans 17 residues. V lost 5 bases and J lost 3; bases outside the gene matches: 15. The chain's CDR3 is CATSSPNRVTGHTEAFF. CDR3 sequence (DNA): TGTGCCACCAGCTCCCCCAACCGGGTGACAGGGCACACTGAAGCTTTCTTT.

This clonotype turned up a few times. The chain uses TRBV4-1 and TRBJ2-1; 14 bases are a match to TRBD2. CDR1 is MGHRA, CDR2 YSYEKL, per germline. With V trimmed by 4 bases and J by 10 bases, 9 bases remained unmatched. This CDR3 has 16 amino acids. The CDR3 DNA reads as TGCGCCAGCAGCCTCTGGACTAGCGGGGGGCAAGAGGAGCAGTTCTTC. Translated: CASSLWTSGGQEEQFF.

The table lists this clonotype with many counts. The chain combines TRBV7-2 with TRBJ1-2; the match to TRBD1 covers 9 bases. The CDR3 consists of 14 residues. From germline, CDR1 is SGHTA and CDR2 FQGNSA. J was trimmed by 4 bases and V by 3 bases; bases with no gene match: 3. The CDR3 loop reads CASSLSQGAYGYTF. The CDR3 DNA follows: TGTGCCAGCAGCTTGTCACAGGGGGCCTATGGCTACACCTTC.

The chain links TRBV14 to TRBJ1-6; the D gene is possibly TRBD1 (5 bases). The CDR3 length is 14 residues. V was clipped by 5 bases and J by 8 bases, with 13 bases between them. From germline, CDR1 is SGHDN and CDR2 FVKESK. The CDR3 DNA follows: TGTGCCAGCAGCACCCGCAGGGTCGATTCACCCCTCCACTTT. Its protein product is CASSTRRVDSPLHF.

This clonotype was observed a handful of times. The chain links TRBV6-2 or TRBV6-3 to TRBJ2-2, with D tentatively TRBD2 (5 bases). This CDR3 region has 10 residues. V was trimmed by 8 bases and J by 9 bases, leaving 7 bases between them. Per the germline V gene, CDR1 is MNHEY and CDR2 is SVGEGT. The CDR3 coding sequence is TGTGCCAGCGGGAGTCGGGAGCTGTTTTTT. Translated: CASGSRELFF.

This clonotype was picked up a small number of times. The chain employs TRBV19 and TRBJ1-5, with D possibly matching TRBD1 (6 bases). CDR1 is LNHDA, CDR2 SQIVND, per germline (reference sequence). The germline V and J ends were trimmed by 7 bases and 0 bases, with 16 bases remaining between them. The CDR3 is 16 residues long. The CDR3 loop reads CASTPGGRNSNQPQHF. The CDR3 DNA sequence: TGTGCCAGTACCCCTGGGGGCAGGAATAGCAATCAGCCCCAGCATTTT.

The genes are TRBV5-4 and TRBJ2-5; 9 bases match TRBD2. The CDR3 sequence is 16 residues long. V was clipped by 4 bases and J by 2 bases; unmatched bases: 9. From germline, CDR1 is SGHNT and CDR2 YYREEE (reference sequence). CDR3 sequence reads: CASSLGAGGLQETQYF. The DNA for the CDR3 is TGTGCCAGCAGCCTTGGAGCGGGGGGACTTCAAGAGACCCAGTACTTC.

Ten or more counts support this clonotype. The chain carries TRBV30 and TRBJ2-1; 8 nucleotides align to TRBD2. This CDR3 region has 16 residues. J was trimmed by 3 bases and V by 0 bases; bases with no gene match: 7. CDR1 GTSNPN and CDR2 SVGIG come from the germline V gene (reference sequence). CDR3 protein: CAWSVLVAGLYNEQFF. The CDR3 nucleotides read TGTGCCTGGAGTGTACTGGTAGCGGGACTCTACAATGAGCAGTTCTTC.

This sequence joins TRBV4-1 and TRBJ2-1; maybe TRBD1 (6 bases). V shed 2 bases and J shed 6 bases, with 11 bases lying between them. Germline V gene lookup returns CDR1 MGHRA and CDR2 YSYEKL. The CDR3 has 14 residues. CDR3 region: CASSQNPRGNEQFF. CDR3 in DNA: TGCGCCAGCAGCCAAAATCCCAGGGGCAATGAGCAGTTCTTC.

J is TRBJ1-5 and V is TRBV6-1; D is perhaps TRBD1 (6 bases). The germline V gene encodes CDR1 MNHNS and CDR2 SASEGT. This CDR3 spans 16 amino acids. V was cut by 3 bases and J by 5 bases, with 17 bases left in between. CDR3 DNA: TGTGCCAGCAGTGAGGAGAACAGGGAACCCTATCAGCCCCAGCATTTT. Amino acid sequence: CASSEENREPYQPQHF.

This clonotype showed up just a few times. The chain has TRBV28 and TRBJ1-2; 7 nucleotides agree with TRBD1. The germline CDR1 and CDR2 sequences are MDHEN and SYDVKM. J lost 3 bases, V lost 2 bases, and 12 bases had no gene match. This CDR3 spans 17 amino acids. Written as DNA, the CDR3 is TGTGCCAGCAGTTTAGACAGGGCAGTCGTTACAGACTATGGCTACACCTTC. This encodes CASSLDRAVVTDYGYTF.

This clonotype was counted between two and nine times. This chain connects TRBV4-3 to TRBJ2-1; D is unresolved. This CDR3 is built from 14 residues. Germline V gene lookup returns CDR1 LGHNA and CDR2 YSLEER. Trimming cost V 0 bases and J 6 bases, with 9 bases left between them. In DNA, the CDR3 is TGCGCCAGCAGCCAAGATCCTCCTGGCAATGAGCAGTTCTTC. Its translation is CASSQDPPGNEQFF.

This clonotype was seen more than once but under ten times. J is TRBJ2-1 and V is TRBV7-2; 15 bases align to TRBD2. CDR1 is SGHTA and CDR2 is FQGNSA in the germline V gene. This CDR3 has 15 amino acids. J gave up 7 bases and V 4 bases, and 2 bases lay outside the gene matches. This CDR3 is CASSWTSGGVNEQFF. The CDR3 DNA reads TGTGCCAGCAGCTGGACTAGCGGGGGGGTTAATGAGCAGTTCTTC.

The chain links TRBV11-2 to TRBJ2-1; 10 positions agree with TRBD2. Germline trimming cut 5 bases from V and 4 bases from J; bases unmatched to any gene: 11. The CDR3 is made up of 17 amino acids. CDR1 and CDR2 (germline): SGHAT, FQNNGV. CDR3 coding DNA: TGTGCCAGCAGCCTGGGGGGGGGGACTAGCGCATACAATGAGCAGTTCTTC. Its protein product is CASSLGGGTSAYNEQFF.

This clonotype was seen at least ten times. The rearrangement links TRBV7-2 to TRBJ2-3; 14 nucleotides agree with TRBD2. CDR3 size: 17 residues. Germline trimming cut 5 bases from V and 4 bases from J; bases unmatched to any gene: 8. Germline values: CDR1 SGHTA, CDR2 FQGNSA. CDR3 protein: CASSAPGLAGVADTQYF. The CDR3 DNA sequence: TGTGCCAGCAGCGCTCCGGGACTAGCGGGAGTGGCAGATACGCAGTATTTT.

This chain links TRBV7-6 with TRBJ1-5; TRBD1 matches 9 bases. The CDR3 totals 15 residues. V was pared by 4 bases and J by 3 bases, with 4 bases of the junction left unmatched. In germline, CDR1 is SGHVS, CDR2 FNYEAQ. The CDR3 region has the DNA TGTGCCAGCAGCTCGGGACAGGGACCCAATCAGCCCCAGCATTTT. Protein: CASSSGQGPNQPQHF.

The chain couples TRBV2 to TRBJ1-4; a possible D gene is TRBD1 (6 bases). V was trimmed by 3 bases and J by 7 bases, leaving 9 bases between them. The V gene's germline CDR1 is SNHLY and CDR2 FYNNEI. The CDR3 length is 13 residues. CDR3 protein: CASSDRGVEKLFF. The DNA for the CDR3 is TGTGCCAGCAGTGACAGGGGAGTTGAAAAACTGTTTTTT.

The CDR3 is CASSSPGSAGPGYTF. The CDR3 region has the DNA TGTGCCAGCAGCTCCCCTGGGTCGGCAGGCCCTGGCTACACCTTC. The chain recombines TRBV7-4 with TRBJ1-2; D not resolved. V shed 4 bases and J shed 7 bases, with 19 bases lying between them. CDR1 is SGHVT and CDR2 is SQSDAQ in the germline V gene. CDR3 length: 15 amino acids.